This T cell receptor beta chain was identified in a study of T cells in narcolepsy. Findings and caveats of the study: Healthy controls reportedly lacked the autoreactive clonotypes serially found in patients' blood.

Method: immunoSEQ multiplex PCR; TCRdb's copy keeps in-frame clones and lacks some. The data show approximately 25,000 clones, around 78% seen once. This clone was picked up one time. Its matching antigen is unknown. V was clipped by 10 bases and J by 2 bases, with 12 bases between them. The CDR3 covers 12 residues. From germline, CDR1 is LNHDA and CDR2 SQIVND (reference sequence). What was sequenced was CD45RA- memory CD4+ T cells from PBMCs. This TCR was recovered from a human donor with narcolepsy. V gene TRBV19 combines with J gene TRBJ2-7, with D possibly TRBD1 on 5 matching bases. CDR3 protein: CATRQHPYEQYF. The CDR3, as DNA: TGTGCCACCAGACAGCACCCCTACGAGCAGTACTTC. Looking up the rest from reference TRBV19 and TRBJ2-7 gives the full variable domain: DGGITQSPKYLFRKEGQNVTLSCEQNLNHDAMYWYRQDPGQGLRLIYYSQIVNDFQKGDIAEGYSVSREKKESFPLTVTSAQKNPTAFYLCATRQHPYEQYFGPGTRLTVT.